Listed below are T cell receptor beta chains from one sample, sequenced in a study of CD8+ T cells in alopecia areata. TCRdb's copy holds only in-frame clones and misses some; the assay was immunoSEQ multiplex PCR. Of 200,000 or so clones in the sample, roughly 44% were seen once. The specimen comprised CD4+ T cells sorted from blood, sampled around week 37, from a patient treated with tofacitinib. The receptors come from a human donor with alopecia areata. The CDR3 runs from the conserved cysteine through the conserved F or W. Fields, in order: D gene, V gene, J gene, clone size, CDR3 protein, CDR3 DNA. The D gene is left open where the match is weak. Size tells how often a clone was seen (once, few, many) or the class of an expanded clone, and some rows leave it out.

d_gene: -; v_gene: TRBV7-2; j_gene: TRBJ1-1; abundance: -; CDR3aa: CASSLQVNTEAFF; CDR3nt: TGTGCCAGCAGCTTACAGGTGAACACTGAAGCTTTCTTT
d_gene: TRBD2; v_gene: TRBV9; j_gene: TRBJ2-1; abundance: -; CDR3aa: CASSDSGIYNEQFF; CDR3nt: TGTGCCAGCAGCGATAGCGGGATCTACAATGAGCAGTTCTTC
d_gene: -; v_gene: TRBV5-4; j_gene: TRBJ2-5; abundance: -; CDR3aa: CASSLPSDQETQYF; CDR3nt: TGTGCCAGCAGCTTGCCTAGCGATCAAGAGACCCAGTACTTC
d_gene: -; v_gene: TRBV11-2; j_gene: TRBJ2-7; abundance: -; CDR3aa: CASSPGGRFYEQYF; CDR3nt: TGTGCCAGCAGCCCAGGTGGGAGATTCTACGAGCAGTACTTC
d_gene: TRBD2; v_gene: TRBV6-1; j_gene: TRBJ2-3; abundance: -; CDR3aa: CASSRREGITDTQYF; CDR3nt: TGTGCCAGCAGTCGGCGGGAGGGAATCACAGATACGCAGTATTTT
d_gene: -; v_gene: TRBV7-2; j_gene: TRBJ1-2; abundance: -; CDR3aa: CASSFGGVDGYTF; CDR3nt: TGTGCCAGCAGCTTTGGGGGCGTCGATGGCTACACCTTC
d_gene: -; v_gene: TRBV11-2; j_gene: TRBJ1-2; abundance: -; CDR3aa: CASRGLAGAGGYGYTF; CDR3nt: TGTGCCAGCAGGGGGCTTGCGGGGGCAGGAGGCTATGGCTACACCTTC
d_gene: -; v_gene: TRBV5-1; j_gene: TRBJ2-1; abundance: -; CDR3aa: CASSLNLAYNEQFF; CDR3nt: TGCGCCAGCAGCTTAAATTTAGCCTACAATGAGCAGTTCTTC
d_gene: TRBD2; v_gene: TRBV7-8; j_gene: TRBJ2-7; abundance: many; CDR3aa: CATTSAPSYEQYF; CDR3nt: TGTGCCACCACTAGCGCGCCCTCCTACGAGCAGTACTTC
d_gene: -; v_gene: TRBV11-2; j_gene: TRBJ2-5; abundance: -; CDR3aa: CASSLRSGGNQETQYF; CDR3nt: TGTGCCAGCAGCCTACGATCCGGGGGAAACCAAGAGACCCAGTACTTC
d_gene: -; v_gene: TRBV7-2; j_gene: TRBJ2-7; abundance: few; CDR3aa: CASSLAQSSYEQYF; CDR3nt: TGTGCCAGCAGCTTAGCTCAGTCATCCTACGAGCAGTACTTC
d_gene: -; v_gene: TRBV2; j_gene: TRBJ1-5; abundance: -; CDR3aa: CASSMDSNQPQHF; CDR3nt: TGTGCCAGCAGTATGGACAGCAATCAGCCCCAGCATTTT
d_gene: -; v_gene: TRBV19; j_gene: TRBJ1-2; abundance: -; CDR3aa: CASSINQPSNYGYTF; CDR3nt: TGTGCCAGTAGTATCAACCAGCCTTCTAACTATGGCTACACCTTC
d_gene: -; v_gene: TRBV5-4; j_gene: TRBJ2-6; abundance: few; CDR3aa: CASKTDPGANVLTF; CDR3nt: TGTGCCAGCAAAACAGACCCTGGGGCCAACGTCCTGACTTTC
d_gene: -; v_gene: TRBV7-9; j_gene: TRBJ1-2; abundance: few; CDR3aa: CASSLGQSPNYGYTF; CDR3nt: TGTGCCAGCAGCTTAGGACAGAGCCCTAACTATGGCTACACCTTC
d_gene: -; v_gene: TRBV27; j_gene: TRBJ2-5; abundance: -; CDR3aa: CASSFGIQETQYF; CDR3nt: TGTGCCAGCAGTTTCGGGATCCAAGAGACCCAGTACTTC
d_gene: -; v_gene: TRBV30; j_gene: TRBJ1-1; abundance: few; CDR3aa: CAWRDRNTEAFF; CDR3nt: TGTGCCTGGAGGGACAGGAACACTGAAGCTTTCTTT
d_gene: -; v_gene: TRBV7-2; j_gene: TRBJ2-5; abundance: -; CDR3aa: CASSLANLGETQYF; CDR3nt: TGTGCCAGCAGCTTAGCTAATCTAGGGGAGACCCAGTACTTC
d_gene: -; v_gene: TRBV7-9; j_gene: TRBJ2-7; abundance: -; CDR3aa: CASSGQSYEQYF; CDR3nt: TGTGCCAGCAGCGGACAGAGTTACGAGCAGTACTTC
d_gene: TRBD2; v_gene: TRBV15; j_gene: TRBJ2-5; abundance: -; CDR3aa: CATSNRGTSGGLYQETQYF; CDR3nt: TGTGCCACCAGCAACCGAGGGACTAGCGGGGGACTGTACCAAGAGACCCAGTACTTC
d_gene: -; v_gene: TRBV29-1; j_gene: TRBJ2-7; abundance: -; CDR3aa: CSAARVGNYEQYF; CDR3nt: TGCAGCGCCGCGAGGGTAGGAAACTACGAGCAGTACTTC
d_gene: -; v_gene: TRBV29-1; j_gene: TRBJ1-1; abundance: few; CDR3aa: CSVGRGVWEAFF; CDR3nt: TGCAGCGTTGGACGGGGAGTTTGGGAAGCTTTCTTT
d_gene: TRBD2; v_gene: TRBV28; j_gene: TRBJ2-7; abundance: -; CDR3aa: CASRAGTSFSYEQYF; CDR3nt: TGTGCCAGCAGAGCAGGGACTAGTTTTTCCTACGAGCAGTACTTC
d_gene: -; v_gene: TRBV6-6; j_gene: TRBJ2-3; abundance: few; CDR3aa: CASTPPRSTDTQYF; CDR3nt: TGTGCCAGCACCCCCCCTCGATCCACAGATACGCAGTATTTT
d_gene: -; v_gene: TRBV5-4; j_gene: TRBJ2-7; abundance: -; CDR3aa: CASSLSSPGEQYF; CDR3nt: TGTGCCAGCAGCTTGAGCTCCCCGGGCGAGCAGTACTTC
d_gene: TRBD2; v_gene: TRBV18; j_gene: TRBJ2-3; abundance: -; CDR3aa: CASSPQLAGGQDTQYF; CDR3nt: TGTGCCAGCTCACCACAACTAGCGGGAGGTCAAGATACGCAGTATTTT
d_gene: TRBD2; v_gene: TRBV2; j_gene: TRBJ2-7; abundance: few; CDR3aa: CASMGTSGMGEQYF; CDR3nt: TGTGCCAGCATGGGGACTAGCGGGATGGGAGAGCAGTACTTC
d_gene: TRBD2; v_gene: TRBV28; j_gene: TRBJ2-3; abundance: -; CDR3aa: CANSLAGASDTQYF; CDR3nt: TGTGCCAACTCACTAGCGGGAGCGTCAGATACGCAGTATTTT
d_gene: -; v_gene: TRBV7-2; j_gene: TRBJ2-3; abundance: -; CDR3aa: CASSLPVGQGYTDTQYF; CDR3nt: TGTGCCAGCAGCTTACCCGTGGGGCAGGGGTACACAGATACGCAGTATTTT
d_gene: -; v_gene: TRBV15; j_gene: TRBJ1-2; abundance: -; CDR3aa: CATSRDLLNYTF; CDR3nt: TGTGCCACCAGCAGAGATCTTCTTAACTACACCTTC